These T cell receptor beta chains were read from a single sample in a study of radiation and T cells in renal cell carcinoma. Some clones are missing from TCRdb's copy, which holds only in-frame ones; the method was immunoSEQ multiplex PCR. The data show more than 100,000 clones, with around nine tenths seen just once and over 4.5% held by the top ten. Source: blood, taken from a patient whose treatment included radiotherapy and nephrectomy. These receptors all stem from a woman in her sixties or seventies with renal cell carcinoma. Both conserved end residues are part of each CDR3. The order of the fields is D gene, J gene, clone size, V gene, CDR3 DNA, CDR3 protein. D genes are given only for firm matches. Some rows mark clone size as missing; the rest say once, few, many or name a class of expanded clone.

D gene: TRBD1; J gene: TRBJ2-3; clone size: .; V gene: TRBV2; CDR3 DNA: TGTGCCAGCAGTGCCCGGACAGGGGGCAGAGATACGCAGTATTTT; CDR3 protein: CASSARTGGRDTQYF
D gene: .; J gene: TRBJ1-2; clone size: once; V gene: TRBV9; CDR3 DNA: TGTGCCAGCAGCGGGACGGACTATGGCTACACCTTC; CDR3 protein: CASSGTDYGYTF
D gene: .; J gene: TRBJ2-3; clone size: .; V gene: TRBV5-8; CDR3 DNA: TGTGCCAGCACCTTGGGCGTTAGACAGGGCACAGATACGCAGTATTTT; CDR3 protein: CASTLGVRQGTDTQYF
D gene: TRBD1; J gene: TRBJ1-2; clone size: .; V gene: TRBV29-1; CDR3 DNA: TGCAGCGGTGGAGGCGCAGGGGGCAACTATGGCTACACCTTC; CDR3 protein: CSGGGAGGNYGYTF
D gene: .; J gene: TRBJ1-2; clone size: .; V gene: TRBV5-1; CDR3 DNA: TGCGCCAGCAGCTTGGTCCTGGACAGATCTAACTATGGCTACACCTTC; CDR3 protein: CASSLVLDRSNYGYTF
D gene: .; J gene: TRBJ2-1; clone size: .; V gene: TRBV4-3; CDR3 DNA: TGCGCCAGCAGCCAAGATTTAAGTATTCGGTTCTTC; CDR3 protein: CASSQDLSIRFF
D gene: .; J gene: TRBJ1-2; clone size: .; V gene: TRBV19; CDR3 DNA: TGTGCCAGTAGTATAGATCCGGGAAGACTCAGAAATGGCTACACCTTC; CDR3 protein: CASSIDPGRLRNGYTF
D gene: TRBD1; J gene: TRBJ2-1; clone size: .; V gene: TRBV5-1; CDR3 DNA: TGCGCCAGCAGCTTTATACAGGGGGCGGACAATGAGCAGTTCTTC; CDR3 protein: CASSFIQGADNEQFF
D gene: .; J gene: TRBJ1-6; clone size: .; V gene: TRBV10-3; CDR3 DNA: TGTGCCATCAGGCAGACAGTTAATTCACCCCTCCACTTT; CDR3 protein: CAIRQTVNSPLHF
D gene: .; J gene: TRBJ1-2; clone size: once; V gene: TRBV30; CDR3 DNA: TGTGCCTGGACGGCGAGAGGTTCCTATGGCTACACCTTC; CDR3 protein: CAWTARGSYGYTF